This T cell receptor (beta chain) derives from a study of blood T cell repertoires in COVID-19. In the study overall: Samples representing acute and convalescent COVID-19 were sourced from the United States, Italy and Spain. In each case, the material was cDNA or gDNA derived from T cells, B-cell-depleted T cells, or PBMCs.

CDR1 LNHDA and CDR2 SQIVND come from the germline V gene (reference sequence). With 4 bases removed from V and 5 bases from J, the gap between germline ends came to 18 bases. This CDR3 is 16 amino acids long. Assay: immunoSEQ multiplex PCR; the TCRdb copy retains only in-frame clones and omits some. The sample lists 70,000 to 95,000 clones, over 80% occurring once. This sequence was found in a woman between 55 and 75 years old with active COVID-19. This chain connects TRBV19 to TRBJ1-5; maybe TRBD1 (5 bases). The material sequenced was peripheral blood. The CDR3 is CASSRAYNGGDQPQHF. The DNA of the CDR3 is TGTGCCAGTAGTAGAGCCTATAATGGGGGGGATCAGCCCCAGCATTTT.